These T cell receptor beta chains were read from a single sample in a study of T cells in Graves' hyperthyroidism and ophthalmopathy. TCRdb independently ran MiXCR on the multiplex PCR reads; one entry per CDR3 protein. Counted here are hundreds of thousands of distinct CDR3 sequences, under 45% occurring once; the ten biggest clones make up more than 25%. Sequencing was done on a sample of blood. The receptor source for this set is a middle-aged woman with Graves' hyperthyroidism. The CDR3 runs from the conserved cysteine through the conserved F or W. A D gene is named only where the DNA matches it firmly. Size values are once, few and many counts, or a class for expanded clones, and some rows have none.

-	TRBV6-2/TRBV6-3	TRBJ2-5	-	TGTGCCAGCAGTTACCTTAGAACGGAGACCCAGTACTTC	CASSYLRTETQYF
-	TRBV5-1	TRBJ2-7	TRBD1	TGCGCCAGCAGCTTGGGACAGGGAGACAACGAGCAGTACTTC	CASSLGQGDNEQYF
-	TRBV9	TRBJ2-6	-	TGTGCCAGCTCACCACAGGGTTTCGCTGGGGCCAACGTCCTGACTTTC	CASSPQGFAGANVLTF
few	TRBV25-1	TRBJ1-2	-	TGTGCCAGCAGGGAAGACAGCGTCGGCTACACCTTC	CASREDSVGYTF
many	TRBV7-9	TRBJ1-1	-	TGTGCCAGCAGCTTAAAGGGGATGGGAAACACTGAAGCTTTCTTT	CASSLKGMGNTEAFF
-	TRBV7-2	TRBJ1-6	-	TGTGCCAGCAGCTTAGTTGATCAGGGTTCCCTCCACTTT	CASSLVDQGSLHF
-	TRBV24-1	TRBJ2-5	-	TGTGCCACTGGGTCCGGTCCCCTCGAGACCCAGTACTTC	CATGSGPLETQYF
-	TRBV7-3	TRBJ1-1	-	TGTGCCAGCAGCTCTCCCCCCGGGCCTATCGGCACTGAAGCTTTCTTT	CASSSPPGPIGTEAFF
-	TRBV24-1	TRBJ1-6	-	TGTGCCACCAGTGACCGAACAGGGTATAATTCACCCCTCCACTTT	CATSDRTGYNSPLHF
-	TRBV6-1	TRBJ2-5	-	TGTGCCAGCAGTACCTCGATAGGCTTACAAGAGACCCAGTACTTC	CASSTSIGLQETQYF
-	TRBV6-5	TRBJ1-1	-	TGTGCCAGCACATGGGGACCGGACACTGAAGCTTTCTTT	CASTWGPDTEAFF
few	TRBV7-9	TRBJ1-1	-	TGTGCCAGCTCACAAGGTAGTCCCATGAACACTGAAGCTTTCTTT	CASSQGSPMNTEAFF
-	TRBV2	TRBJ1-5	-	TGTGCCAGCAGCGGGACAAACAATCAGCCCCAGCATTTT	CASSGTNNQPQHF
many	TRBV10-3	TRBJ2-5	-	TGTGCCATCAGTGATGGGCCGTCCGGAGAGACCCAGTACTTC	CAISDGPSGETQYF
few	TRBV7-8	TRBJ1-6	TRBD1	TGTGCCAGCAGCTTAAGGACAGGGTCTAATTCACCCCTCCACTTT	CASSLRTGSNSPLHF
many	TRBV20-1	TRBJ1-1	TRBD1	TGCAGTGCTAGGGACAGGGAAGCAGGTGAAGCTTTCTTT	CSARDREAGEAFF
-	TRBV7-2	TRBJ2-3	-	TGTGCCAGCAGCTTCCGCCCCGGCGATACGCAGTATTTT	CASSFRPGDTQYF
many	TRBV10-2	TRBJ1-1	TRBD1	TGCGCCAGCAGTGCTTGGACCGGGACAGGGGCCACTGAAGCTTTCTTT	CASSAWTGTGATEAFF
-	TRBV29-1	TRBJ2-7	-	TGCAGCGCCGCAGAACCAGGCACCTACGAGCAGTACTTC	CSAAEPGTYEQYF
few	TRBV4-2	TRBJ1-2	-	TGTGCCAGCAGCCAAGATTCGCCAGGGGCTAAATATGGCTACACCTTC	CASSQDSPGAKYGYTF
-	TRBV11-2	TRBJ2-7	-	TGTGCCAGCAGTTTCTATCGGGGACGGGAGTACGAGCAGTACTTC	CASSFYRGREYEQYF
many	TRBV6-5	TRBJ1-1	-	TGTGCCATCAAGTGGAAACGGGACACTGAAGCTTTCTTT	CAIKWKRDTEAFF
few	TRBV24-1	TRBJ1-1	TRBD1	TGTGCCACCAGTGATTCCCGACAGGGGTATTACACTGAAGCTTTCTTT	CATSDSRQGYYTEAFF
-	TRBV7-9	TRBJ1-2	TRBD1	TGTGCCAGCAGCCTAAACATGCACAGGGGCTATGGCTACACCTTC	CASSLNMHRGYGYTF
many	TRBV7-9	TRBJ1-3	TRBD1	TGTGCCAGCAGCTTAGACAGGGGCGGCTCTGGAAACACCATATATTTT	CASSLDRGGSGNTIYF
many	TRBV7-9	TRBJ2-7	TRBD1	TGTGCCAGCAGCTTAGCCCGGGACAGCTACGAGCAGTACTTC	CASSLARDSYEQYF
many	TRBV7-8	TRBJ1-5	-	TGTGCCAGCAGCTTAGACGTGGCCGGCAATCAGCCCCAGCATTTT	CASSLDVAGNQPQHF
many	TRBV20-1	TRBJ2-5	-	TGCAGTGCGCACAGTCCAAAGGAGACCCAGTACTTC	CSAHSPKETQYF
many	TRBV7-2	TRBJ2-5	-	TGTGCCAGCATCCCAATCGGTGGGGAGACCCAGTACTTC	CASIPIGGETQYF
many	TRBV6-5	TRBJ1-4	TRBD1	TGTGCCAGCAGTCGGACCGGGACAGGGGATGAAAAACTGTTTTTT	CASSRTGTGDEKLFF
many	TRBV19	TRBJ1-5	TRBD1	TGTGCCAGTACAATTACCGGGACAGCTAATCAGCCCCAGCATTTT	CASTITGTANQPQHF
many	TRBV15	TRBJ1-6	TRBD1	TGTGCCACCAGCAGAACAGGGGTAAATTCACCCCTCCACTTT	CATSRTGVNSPLHF
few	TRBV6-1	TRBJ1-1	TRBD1	TGTGCCAGCAGTAGAGGACAGGAAGAAGTGAACACTGAAGCTTTCTTT	CASSRGQEEVNTEAFF
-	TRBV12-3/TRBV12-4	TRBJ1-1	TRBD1	TGTGCTGGGACAGGGGGCGATTCCCAGGGTAACACTGAAGCTTTCTTT	CAGTGGDSQGNTEAFF
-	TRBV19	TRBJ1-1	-	TGTGCCACCCGGGACTCAATTGAAGCTTTCTTT	CATRDSIEAFF
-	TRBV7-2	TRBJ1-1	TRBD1	TGTGCCAGCAGCCGGAGGGGACAGCCGAACACTGAAGCTTTCTTT	CASSRRGQPNTEAFF
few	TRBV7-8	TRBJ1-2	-	TGTGCCAGCAGCTTAGGCCCCGTCGGCCCGTATGGCTACACCTTC	CASSLGPVGPYGYTF
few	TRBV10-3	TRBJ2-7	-	TGTGCCATCAGTGAAAGGTCCCCGACGAGCTCCTACGAGCAGTACTTC	CAISERSPTSSYEQYF
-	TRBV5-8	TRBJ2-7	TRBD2	TGTGCCAGCTCCCCGACTAGCGCCAGCTCCTACGAGCAGTACTTC	CASSPTSASSYEQYF
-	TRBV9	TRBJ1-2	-	TGTGCCAGCAGCCCTAGACAGGCTAAAGGTCACTATGGCTACACCTTC	CASSPRQAKGHYGYTF
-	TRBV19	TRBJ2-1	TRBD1	TGTGCCAGCGCGGGACAGGGGGCCGATGAGCAGTTCTTC	CASAGQGADEQFF
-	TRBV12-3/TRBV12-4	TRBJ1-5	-	TGTGCCAGCAGTTTAGCGCGTAAAGGGGACCAGCCCCAGCATTTT	CASSLARKGDQPQHF
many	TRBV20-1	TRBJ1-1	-	TGCAGTGCTCGGACCCTCGGGGCCACTGAAGCTTTCTTT	CSARTLGATEAFF
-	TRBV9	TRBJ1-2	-	TGTGCCAGCAGCGCGTTCATTTCCCAGGGCTACACCTTC	CASSAFISQGYTF
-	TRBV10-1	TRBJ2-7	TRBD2	TGCGCCAGCAGTGAGTCGTGTCTAGCGGGACCTTCATGCGAGCAGTACTTC	CASSESCLAGPSCEQYF
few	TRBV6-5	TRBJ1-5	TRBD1	TGTGCCAGCATGAGGACAGGCCCCAATCAGCCCCAGCATTTT	CASMRTGPNQPQHF
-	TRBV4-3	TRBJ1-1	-	TGCGCCAGCAGCCAAGTTACAGGGCTCACTGAAGCTTTCTTT	CASSQVTGLTEAFF
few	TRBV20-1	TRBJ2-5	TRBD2	TGCAGTGCTAGAGTACTGACTAGCGGGACCCCGGAGACCCAGTACTTC	CSARVLTSGTPETQYF
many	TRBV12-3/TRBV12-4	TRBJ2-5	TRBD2	TGTGCCAGCAGTTTAGTTAGCGGGGGGCCGGTTGCGACCCAGTACTTC	CASSLVSGGPVATQYF
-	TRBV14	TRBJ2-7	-	TGTGCCAGCAGCCAAGAGGTCTTGGGATTCTCCTACGAGCAGTACTTC	CASSQEVLGFSYEQYF